Below are 17 T cell receptor beta chains sequenced from a single sample in a study of CD8 T cells in Susac syndrome. Reverse transcription of roughly 0.5 to 1 ug RNA used random hexamers. TCRdb reprocessed the immunoSEQ multiplex PCR reads via MiXCR and lists one record per CDR3 protein. The table includes about 210,000 distinct CDR3 sequences, around 96% detected once. Sequences were obtained from CD4+ T cells from PBMCs. These receptor sequences come from a human donor with multiple sclerosis.

The chain recombines TRBV6-2 or TRBV6-3 with TRBJ1-5; D is unresolved. Germline CDR1 MNHEY, CDR2 SVGEGT. The CDR3 has 12 amino acids. V lost 5 bases, J lost 9 bases, and 11 bases lay in between. The CDR3 region is CASSNFRGPQHF. The CDR3 DNA sequence: TGTGCCAGCAGTAACTTTCGAGGGCCCCAGCATTTT.

This chain joins TRBV18 and TRBJ1-1; TRBD1 is a possible D gene (5 bases). The CDR3 is 14 residues long. V was cut by 1 base and J by 7 bases, with 13 bases left in between. Germline CDR1 reads KGHSH; CDR2 reads LQKENI. As DNA, the CDR3 is TGTGCCAGCTCACCACTTGGGGGTGGAGATGAAGCTTTCTTT. Amino acids: CASSPLGGGDEAFF.

This CDR3 is CASSHLAGGQTQYF. As DNA, the CDR3 is TGTGCCAGCAGCCATTTAGCGGGAGGGCAGACCCAGTACTTC. The V call is TRBV3-1, the J call TRBJ2-5; TRBD2 matches at 11 bases. The V gene's germline CDR1 is LGHDT and CDR2 YNNKEL (reference sequence). Trimming removed 3 bases from V and 6 bases from J; junction bases left unmatched: 3. The CDR3 is 14 residues long.

The rearrangement joins TRBV28 to TRBJ2-1; TRBD2 agrees at 11 bases. Germline V gene sequence: CDR1 MDHEN, CDR2 SYDVKM. CDR3 length: 16 residues. Trimming removed 3 bases from V and 7 bases from J; junction bases left unmatched: 8. This CDR3 reads CASSFSGRAVKNEQFF. The CDR3 DNA reads TGTGCCAGCAGTTTTAGCGGGAGGGCCGTGAAGAATGAGCAGTTCTTC.

The gene calls are TRBV4-1 and TRBJ1-4, with 8 bases identical to TRBD1. V gave up 3 bases and J gave up 3 bases; unmatched junction bases: 12. This CDR3 region has 18 residues. The germline V gene encodes CDR1 MGHRA and CDR2 YSYEKL. The CDR3 nucleotides are TGCGCCAGCAGCCAGATAAGAAGCAGGGGGCTACCTAATGAAAAACTGTTTTTT. Amino acid sequence: CASSQIRSRGLPNEKLFF.

The chain recombines TRBV27 with TRBJ1-1, with 9 bases that match TRBD1. After removal of 7 bases from V and 8 bases from J, the junction contained 14 bases not matched to a gene. CDR3 length: 15 amino acids. Germline CDR1 and CDR2: MNHEY and SMNVEV (reference sequence). The CDR3 region has the DNA TGTGCCAGCAACCCTCTAACAGGGGGCCTAAGAGAAGCTTTCTTT. Translating gives CASNPLTGGLREAFF.

The genes are TRBV30 and TRBJ2-2; D may be TRBD1 (5 bases). Germline V gene lookup returns CDR1 GTSNPN and CDR2 SVGIG (reference sequence). Trimming shortened V by 5 bases and J by 4 bases, and 11 bases separated the two germline ends. This CDR3 has 13 amino acids. CDR3 coding DNA: TGTGCCTGGGCGACAGAATTCACCGGGGAGCTGTTTTTT. Residues: CAWATEFTGELFF.

V is TRBV2 and J is TRBJ2-1; 10 bases align to TRBD1. The CDR3 contains 14 residues. Germline V lookup: CDR1 SNHLY, CDR2 FYNNEI. Trimming took 4 bases from V and 9 from J; bases not matched to a gene: 6. The CDR3 DNA is TGTGCCAGCAGTGGACAGGGGGCAAGCGGTGAGCAGTTCTTC. Translating it yields CASSGQGASGEQFF.

This sequence joins TRBV29-1 and TRBJ1-1; no firm D call. Germline V gives CDR1 SQVTM, CDR2 ANQGSEA. Trimming took off 5 bases at V and 0 bases at J, with 10 bases between the two ends. The CDR3 runs to 13 residues. Here the CDR3 reads CSVLRELNTEAFF. The CDR3 region has the DNA TGCAGCGTTCTTCGGGAGTTGAACACTGAAGCTTTCTTT.

V usage is TRBV29-1 and J usage is TRBJ2-5; TRBD2 agrees at 14 bases. Trimming cost V 1 base and J 7 bases; bases outside gene matches: 20. The CDR3 has 20 residues. The germline CDR1 and CDR2 sequences are SQVTM and ANQGSEA. CDR3 sequence (DNA): TGCAGCGTTGAAGTACGTGGAGGGACTAGCGGGAGTGGAGCGCCAGGGACCCAGTACTTC. It yields the protein CSVEVRGGTSGSGAPGTQYF.

The rearrangement joins TRBV12-3 or TRBV12-4 to TRBJ2-1, with 10 bases aligning to TRBD2. With V trimmed by 6 bases and J by 4 bases, 9 bases remained unmatched. This CDR3 is 16 amino acids long. The CDR3 DNA follows: TGTGCCAGCAGCTTGTGGGCTAGCGGGAGTTACAATGAGCAGTTCTTC. Translating gives CASSLWASGSYNEQFF.

The chain links TRBV2 to TRBJ2-6; 9 bases map to TRBD1. The V segment lost 6 bases and the J segment 4 bases; nucleotides outside the gene matches: 10. The CDR3 extends over 17 amino acids. Germline CDR1 and CDR2: SNHLY and FYNNEI. CDR3 DNA: TGTGCCAGCAGGGCCGGGACAGGGCGGGCCGGGGCCAACGTCCTGACTTTC. Amino acids: CASRAGTGRAGANVLTF.

This chain connects TRBV20-1 to TRBJ2-5; TRBD2 matches 7 bases. Trimming cost V 3 bases and J 5 bases; bases outside gene matches: 3. This CDR3 has 12 amino acids. Germline V gene data show CDR1 as DFQATT and CDR2 as SNEGSKA (reference sequence). In DNA form, the CDR3 reads TGCAGTGCTAGGCTGGGAGGGGAGACCCAGTACTTC. This translates into CSARLGGETQYF.

The rearrangement uses TRBV20-1 and TRBJ1-1; D is possibly TRBD1 (5 bases). The CDR3 is 12 amino acids. Deletions cut 8 bases from V and 5 bases from J, with 15 bases between. Germline V gene lookup returns CDR1 DFQATT and CDR2 SNEGSKA (reference sequence). The CDR3 loop reads CSSPHQGTEAFF. The CDR3, as DNA: TGCAGTTCCCCTCACCAGGGTACTGAAGCTTTCTTT.

The gene calls are TRBV24-1 and TRBJ2-2, with D perhaps TRBD1 (7 bases). The germline CDR1 and CDR2 sequences are KGHDR and SFDVKD. V lost 3 bases and J 6 bases, leaving 13 bases between the germline ends. CDR3 length: 15 residues. The CDR3 region has the DNA TGTGCCACCAGTGATAGGACAGGCGGGGCCGGGGAGCTGTTTTTT. This translates into CATSDRTGGAGELFF.

The rearrangement joins TRBV12-2 to TRBJ1-2; the D call in the table, TRBD1, was not verified against the DNA. TRBV12-2 is recorded as a pseudogene. CDR3 length: 15 residues. The CDR3 is CASRIWGAEGYGYTF. The CDR3 coding sequence is TGTGCAAGTCGGATCTGGGGCGCAGAAGGCTATGGCTACACCTTC.

The chain has TRBV3-1 and TRBJ1-4; D gene unclear. This CDR3 region has 15 residues. Trimming pared 1 base from V and 8 bases from J, leaving 14 bases between. Germline CDR1 is LGHDT and CDR2 is YNNKEL (reference sequence). DNA of the CDR3: TGTGCCAGCAGCCAAGCGCGAAGATTCTCGGAAAAACTGTTTTTT. It yields the protein CASSQARRFSEKLFF. The full variable domain, rest sourced from reference TRBV3-1 and TRBJ1-4, is DTAVSQTPKYLVTQMGNDKSIKCEQNLGHDTMYWYKQDSKKFLKIMFSYNNKELIINETVPNRFSPKSPDKAHLNLHINSLELGDSAVYFCASSQARRFSEKLFFGSGTQLSVL.